A single sample gave rise to the 18 T cell receptor beta chains below, sequenced in a study of CXCR3-negative and CXCR3-positive naive CD8 T cells. Study results and caveats: More hydrophobic TRB CDR3s were found in CXCR3-positive naive cells than in CXCR3-negative naive cells.

Their antigens remain unidentified. In preparing the TRB cDNA libraries, 5' RACE with UMI labels was used. TCRdb re-analyzed the 5' RACE reads; it lists each CDR3 protein once, without DNA. With about 130,000 distinct CDR3 sequences in the sample, the ten largest clones hold approximately 0.54%. Source material: naive CXCR3+ CD8+ T cells from blood. Sample subset: CD45RO-CCR7+CD27+CD95- naive CD8+ T cells expressing CXCR3 (TNR3+). Source of these receptors: a human donor in good health. Some clones in this sample may be carry-over from other donors' samples.

The rearrangement links TRBV29-1 to TRBJ2-1; TCRdb's D call, TRBD2, is unchecked because there is no DNA. This CDR3 is built from 11 residues. Germline V CDR1 and CDR2: SQVTM, ANQGSEA. The CDR3: CSVLEGLEQFF.

The rearrangement joins TRBV12-3 or TRBV12-4 to TRBJ2-2; as DNA is missing, the TRBD1 call by TCRdb cannot be tested. This CDR3 spans 16 amino acids. The CDR3 loop reads CASSHGTGPRTGELFF.

V and J are TRBV12-5 and TRBJ1-2; the D call of TRBD1 rests on TCRdb alone, since no DNA is present to check it. Germline CDR1 and CDR2: LGHNT and FRNRAP. This CDR3 has 14 amino acids. Here the CDR3 reads CASGTQGNNYGYTF.

The gene calls are TRBV4-2 and TRBJ2-2; TCRdb names TRBD2, which stays unverified in the absence of DNA. Germline V gene lookup returns CDR1 LGHNA and CDR2 YNFKEQ. This CDR3 comprises 18 residues. The CDR3 loop is CASSQVFASGTFTGELFF.

The V call is TRBV28, the J call TRBJ1-5; absent DNA, TCRdb's TRBD1 call cannot be checked. The V gene's germline CDR1 is MDHEN and CDR2 SYDVKM. This CDR3 spans 18 amino acids. The CDR3: CASSLEGQGGFSNQPQHF.

The rearrangement links TRBV6-2 or TRBV6-3 to TRBJ1-1. Germline V gives CDR1 MNHEY, CDR2 SVGEGT. This CDR3 has 15 residues. CDR3 sequence: CASSFTSMPNTEAFF.

The chain has TRBV15 and TRBJ2-3; the D call of TRBD1 rests on TCRdb alone, since no DNA is present to check it. The CDR3 loop spans 17 amino acids. CDR1 and CDR2 (germline): LNHNV, YYDKDF (reference sequence). CDR3 region: CATSRIDRDPYLGTQYF.

The J gene is TRBJ2-1, the V gene TRBV7-9; with no DNA, the TCRdb D assignment of TRBD2 cannot be verified. Germline V CDR1 and CDR2: SEHNR, FQNEAQ (reference sequence). CDR3 length: 15 residues. The CDR3 reads CASSSLGTSENEQFF. The complete variable domain, with remaining parts taken from reference TRBV7-9 and TRBJ2-1, reads DTGVSQNPRHKITKRGQNVTFRCDPISEHNRLYWYRQTLGQGPEFLTYFQNEAQLEKSRLLSDRFSAERPKGSFSTLEIQRTEQGDSAMYLCASSSLGTSENEQFFGPGTRLTVL.

The CDR3 region is CASSLAEPEREGNYEQYF. The rearrangement joins TRBV7-8 to TRBJ2-7; checking the TCRdb D call of TRBD2 is not possible without DNA. The CDR3 is 18 amino acids. Germline V gene sequence: CDR1 SGHVS, CDR2 FQNEAQ.

The chain uses TRBV15 and TRBJ2-3; TCRdb's D call, TRBD1, is unchecked because there is no DNA. This CDR3 has 14 residues. Germline CDR1 LNHNV, CDR2 YYDKDF (reference sequence). The CDR3 is CATSRFEGEDTQYF.

The rearrangement links TRBV6-5 to TRBJ1-2. The CDR3 is made up of 15 amino acids. Germline CDR1 MNHEY, CDR2 SVGAGI. CDR3 amino acids: CASSYSIPANYGYTF.

The chain joins TRBV7-2 to TRBJ1-1. Germline V gene sequence: CDR1 SGHTA, CDR2 FQGNSA. The CDR3 sequence is 13 residues long. The CDR3 protein is CASSLLHGPEAFF. The full variable domain, with the rest looked up from reference TRBV7-2 and TRBJ1-1, is GAGVSQSPSNKVTEKGKDVELRCDPISGHTALYWYRQSLGQGLEFLIYFQGNSAPDKSGLPSDRFSAERTGGSVSTLTIQRTQQEDSAVYLCASSLLHGPEAFFGQGTRLTVV.

V is TRBV5-1 and J is TRBJ2-7. The germline CDR1 and CDR2 sequences are SGHRS and YFSETQ. The CDR3 length is 14 residues. The chain's CDR3 is CASSLEVGPYEQYF.

The rearrangement links TRBV27 to TRBJ2-1; TCRdb gives TRBD1 as the D gene, but with no DNA this cannot be confirmed. CDR1 MNHEY and CDR2 SMNVEV come from the germline V gene (reference sequence). CDR3 size: 16 residues. CDR3 residues: CASSTYDRGSGNEQFF.

The V and J genes are TRBV12-3 or TRBV12-4 and TRBJ2-3. The CDR3 loop spans 12 amino acids. CDR3 protein: CASTDGADTQYF.

J is TRBJ1-4 and V is TRBV7-8; TCRdb's D gene call, TRBD1, goes unchecked for lack of DNA. This CDR3 has 16 amino acids. CDR1 is SGHVS and CDR2 is FQNEAQ in the germline V gene. CDR3 region: CASSLGGQWMNEKLFF.

The chain recombines TRBV4-3 with TRBJ1-6; TCRdb calls TRBD1, which cannot be checked without DNA. Germline CDR1 is LGHNA and CDR2 is YSLEER. The CDR3 is made up of 16 amino acids. CDR3 residues: CASSQALGGRNSPLHF.

The chain recombines TRBV19 with TRBJ2-3; TCRdb's D call, TRBD1, is unchecked because there is no DNA. The CDR3 is made up of 15 amino acids. The germline V gene encodes CDR1 LNHDA and CDR2 SQIVND (reference sequence). This CDR3 reads CASSAYRGRADTQYF.